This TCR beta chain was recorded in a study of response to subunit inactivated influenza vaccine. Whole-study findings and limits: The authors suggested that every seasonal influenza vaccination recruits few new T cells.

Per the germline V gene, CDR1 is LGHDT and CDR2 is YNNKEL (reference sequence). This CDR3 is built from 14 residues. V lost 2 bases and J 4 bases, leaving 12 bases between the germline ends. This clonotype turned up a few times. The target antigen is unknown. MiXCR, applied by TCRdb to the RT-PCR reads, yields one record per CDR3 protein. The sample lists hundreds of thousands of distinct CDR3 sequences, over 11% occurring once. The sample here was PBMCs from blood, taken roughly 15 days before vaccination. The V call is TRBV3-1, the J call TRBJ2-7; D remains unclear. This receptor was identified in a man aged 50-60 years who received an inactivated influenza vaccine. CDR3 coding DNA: TGTGCCAGCAGCCAAAATCGGCAGTCGTACGAGCAGTACTTC. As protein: CASSQNRQSYEQYF.